A single sample is the source of the 27 T cell receptor beta chains below, sequenced in a study of technical replicates of blood from several donors. Assay used: immunoSEQ multiplex PCR; TCRdb lists only in-frame clones, some missing. The profile shows some 79,000 clones, more than 85% of them singletons. Sequencing used T cells isolated from PBMCs. The receptor source for this set is a human donor in good health. Some clones in this sample may be carry-over from other donors' samples.

The chain links TRBV2 to TRBJ1-3; a weak D match, TRBD1 (6 bases). CDR1 and CDR2 from the germline V gene are SNHLY and FYNNEI. Trimming removed 6 bases from V and 0 bases from J, with 15 bases in between. This CDR3 is built from 16 residues. The CDR3 region has the DNA TGTGCCAGCAGCCTTCAACAGGGTATCTCTGGAAACACCATATATTTT. It translates to CASSLQQGISGNTIYF.

The chain links TRBV4-2 to TRBJ1-2; D perhaps matches TRBD1 (6 bases). V was shortened by 0 bases and J by 0 bases, with 17 bases between the two germline ends. CDR3 length equals 18 residues. In germline, CDR1 is LGHNA, CDR2 YNFKEQ. For the CDR3, the DNA is TGTGCCAGCAGCCAAGATCGATCAGCAGGGGCTACTAACTATGGCTACACCTTC. Translating gives CASSQDRSAGATNYGYTF.

The chain couples TRBV5-1 to TRBJ2-7; 8 positions agree with TRBD1. The CDR3 consists of 17 residues. V lost 4 bases to trimming and J lost 4 bases; unmatched junction nucleotides: 16. Germline lookup yields CDR1 SGHRS and CDR2 YFSETQ. The CDR3 loop reads CASSISPDRGITYEQYF. The CDR3 region has the DNA TGCGCCAGCAGCATATCGCCTGACAGGGGAATTACGTACGAGCAGTACTTC.

The CDR3 DNA reads as TGTGCCAGCAGCCAAACAGGGTACGGCTACACCTTC. Amino acid sequence: CASSQTGYGYTF. The genes are TRBV14 and TRBJ1-2, with D possibly being TRBD1 (6 bases). The CDR3 has 12 amino acids. V shed 2 bases and J shed 8 bases, with 9 bases lying between them. CDR1 SGHDN and CDR2 FVKESK come from the germline V gene.

Only a few counts were recorded for this clone. This chain links TRBV27 with TRBJ1-1; D may be TRBD1 (5 bases). This CDR3 region has 14 residues. V was trimmed by 5 bases and J by 0 bases, leaving 10 bases between them. Germline V gene data show CDR1 as MNHEY and CDR2 as SMNVEV (reference sequence). The DNA of the CDR3 is TGTGCCAGCAGTGTGGGAGGGGTGAACACTGAAGCTTTCTTT. It codes for CASSVGGVNTEAFF.

The chain combines TRBV6-5 with TRBJ2-1, with D tentatively TRBD2 (5 bases). The CDR3 extends over 15 amino acids. Trimming pared 5 bases from V and 4 bases from J, leaving 15 bases between. Germline lookup yields CDR1 MNHEY and CDR2 SVGAGI. The CDR3 nucleotides read TGTGCCAGCAGTACAGCCCGAGAGGGTTACAATGAGCAGTTCTTC. Translating it yields CASSTAREGYNEQFF.

J is TRBJ2-1 and V is TRBV5-5; 7 bases are a match to TRBD2. The CDR3 is made up of 16 amino acids. V dropped 4 bases and J dropped 1; count of bases not matched to a gene: 8. Germline V lookup: CDR1 SGHKS, CDR2 YYEKEE (reference sequence). The CDR3 DNA reads as TGTGCCAGCAGCGACTTAACTAGCGTGTCCTACAATGAGCAGTTCTTC. This gives the protein CASSDLTSVSYNEQFF.

This clone was picked up a small number of times. The V call is TRBV19, the J call TRBJ2-2; perhaps TRBD2 as D (6 bases). This CDR3 is built from 16 residues. Per the germline V gene, CDR1 is LNHDA and CDR2 is SQIVND (reference sequence). Between the trimmed V and J ends, which lost 0 bases and 2 bases, there was a span of 10 bases. The DNA for the CDR3 is TGTGCCAGTAGTATAGATGGCGGGATTAACACCGGGGAGCTGTTTTTT. Residues: CASSIDGGINTGELFF.

The chain couples TRBV28 to TRBJ1-5; D perhaps matches TRBD1 (5 bases). Germline V CDR1 and CDR2: MDHEN, SYDVKM. V was clipped by 6 bases and J by 4 bases, with 13 bases between them. There are 14 residues in the CDR3. The CDR3 region is CASSPGGLNQPQHF. The CDR3 DNA reads TGTGCCAGCAGCCCGGGGGGGTTAAATCAGCCCCAGCATTTT.

This chain joins TRBV7-8 and TRBJ2-1; 9 bases align to TRBD2. The CDR3 is 17 residues long. V shed 10 bases and J 5 bases; nucleotides not matched to a gene: 18. Germline loops: CDR1 SGHVS, CDR2 FQNEAQ. The DNA of the CDR3 is TGTGCCACTTCCCTTTCCCAAATAGCGGGAGCTGACAATGAGCAGTTCTTC. Translating it yields CATSLSQIAGADNEQFF.

The CDR3 reads CAWSVPVSRGETQYF. CDR3 DNA: TGTGCCTGGAGTGTACCAGTCTCCAGGGGGGAGACCCAGTACTTC. The chain combines TRBV30 with TRBJ2-5; 7 positions agree with TRBD1. This CDR3 has 15 amino acids. The germline V gene encodes CDR1 GTSNPN and CDR2 SVGIG (reference sequence). V lost 0 bases, J lost 5 bases, and 9 bases stayed unmatched.

The chain couples TRBV10-2 to TRBJ2-4; no definite D call. V was cut by 2 bases and J by 0 bases, with 8 bases left in between. From germline, CDR1 is WSHSY and CDR2 SAAADI. The CDR3 covers 15 residues. The CDR3 bases are TGCGCCAGCAGTGAGACGACTCTAGCCAAAAACATTCAGTACTTC. It yields the protein CASSETTLAKNIQYF.

This clone was picked up one time. The chain joins TRBV10-3 to TRBJ2-3; D is unresolved. Germline assignment: CDR1 ENHRY and CDR2 SYGVKD. V shed 7 bases and J shed 6 bases, with 17 bases lying between them. CDR3 length: 14 residues. Here the CDR3 reads CAIKGVIPSDTQYF. CDR3 nucleotides: TGTGCCATCAAAGGAGTCATCCCCTCGGATACGCAGTATTTT.

The chain is built from TRBV5-1 and TRBJ1-1, with 7 bases lining up with TRBD1. Germline CDR1 and CDR2: SGHRS and YFSETQ. The CDR3 extends over 16 amino acids. V was pared by 4 bases and J by 1 base, with 10 bases of the junction left unmatched. CDR3 in amino acids: CASSPDREWGNTEAFF. The CDR3 bases are TGCGCCAGCAGCCCTGACAGGGAATGGGGGAACACTGAAGCTTTCTTT.

This chain links TRBV30 with TRBJ2-3; 11 bases match TRBD2. This CDR3 comprises 14 residues. V dropped 3 bases and J dropped 2; count of bases not matched to a gene: 1. Germline V gene lookup returns CDR1 GTSNPN and CDR2 SVGIG (reference sequence). CDR3 sequence: CAWRTSGATDTQYF. DNA for the CDR3: TGTGCCTGGAGGACTAGCGGGGCCACAGATACGCAGTATTTT.

About this clone itself: One end of the junction fails to match germline, which may point to a read error. The chain joins TRBV19 to TRBJ2-1, with 9 bases matching TRBD1. The germline V gene has CDR1 LNHDA and CDR2 SQIVND (reference sequence). This CDR3 region has 14 residues. The CDR3 DNA sequence: TGTGCCAGTAGTAGATCCCTAAACCGGGACAGGGAGATCTTC. Protein sequence: CASSRSLNRDREIF.

V gene TRBV9 combines with J gene TRBJ1-5; D is unclear. Per germline, CDR1 SGDLS and CDR2 YYNGEE. The V end lost 2 bases, the J end lost 3 bases, and 9 bases lay between the germline ends. The CDR3 runs to 14 residues. The CDR3 sequence is CASSVGGINQPQHF. CDR3 DNA: TGTGCCAGCAGCGTGGGAGGGATCAATCAGCCCCAGCATTTT.

The rearrangement joins TRBV27 to TRBJ2-1; no clear D. There are 11 residues in the CDR3. Germline V gene data show CDR1 as MNHEY and CDR2 as SMNVEV (reference sequence). V was clipped by 5 bases and J by 9 bases, with 8 bases between them. The DNA for the CDR3 is TGTGCCAGCAGTAGTGGTAGTGAGCAGTTCTTC. This codes for CASSSGSEQFF.

V and J are TRBV5-4 and TRBJ2-7; 8 nucleotides match TRBD2. This CDR3 has 14 amino acids. V gave up 5 bases and J gave up 2 bases; unmatched junction bases: 6. Germline V lookup: CDR1 SGHNT, CDR2 YYREEE (reference sequence). The DNA of the CDR3 is TGTGCCAGCAGGGTAGCGGGATTAACCTACGAGCAGTACTTC. This sequence encodes CASRVAGLTYEQYF.

The chain links TRBV9 to TRBJ2-3; tentatively, D is TRBD2 (5 bases). Trimming took off 2 bases at V and 6 bases at J, with 19 bases between the two ends. The CDR3 sequence is 16 residues long. Germline V gives CDR1 SGDLS, CDR2 YYNGEE. The DNA of the CDR3 is TGTGCCAGCAGCGTGGGAGCGAGCCCTTTTTCGGATACGCAGTATTTT. Its protein product is CASSVGASPFSDTQYF.

The chain carries TRBV2 and TRBJ1-4; D call uncertain. Per the germline V gene, CDR1 is SNHLY and CDR2 is FYNNEI. The CDR3 extends over 12 amino acids. With 6 bases removed from V and 7 bases from J, the gap between germline ends came to 9 bases. CDR3 sequence: CASRPSIEKLFF. The CDR3 nucleotides read TGTGCCAGCAGGCCGAGCATTGAAAAACTGTTTTTT.

In DNA, the CDR3 is TGTGCCAGCAGTTTTCAGGGGCTCGGGTACGAGCAGTACTTC. It codes for CASSFQGLGYEQYF. The genes are TRBV27 and TRBJ2-7; D is possibly TRBD1 (6 bases). The V gene's germline CDR1 is MNHEY and CDR2 SMNVEV (reference sequence). Trimming cost V 3 bases and J 4 bases, with 13 bases left between them. The CDR3 totals 14 residues.

The V gene is TRBV6-5, the J gene TRBJ1-1; 9 nucleotides line up with TRBD1. Trimming took 5 bases from V and 4 from J; bases not matched to a gene: 2. Germline V gives CDR1 MNHEY, CDR2 SVGAGI. This CDR3 spans 13 amino acids. As DNA, the CDR3 is TGTGCCAGCAGTAGACAGGGGGGCACTGAAGCTTTCTTT. Protein sequence: CASSRQGGTEAFF.

J is TRBJ1-2 and V is TRBV28; 8 bases align to TRBD1. The V gene end was trimmed by 7 bases and the J gene end by 7 bases; junction bases not matched to a gene: 5. Germline CDR1 reads MDHEN; CDR2 reads SYDVKM. CDR3 size: 12 residues. CDR3 bases: TGTGCCAGCATAGGGACAGGTGGTGGCTACACCTTC. It encodes CASIGTGGGYTF.

J is TRBJ2-7 and V is TRBV5-6, with a weak D call TRBD1 (6 bases). Germline V CDR1 and CDR2: SGHDT, YYEEEE. The CDR3 has 13 residues. Trimming removed 2 bases at V and 4 bases at J, with 10 bases between. The CDR3: CASSLGGIYEQYF. CDR3 DNA sequence: TGTGCCAGCAGCTTAGGGGGAATATACGAGCAGTACTTC.

This sequence joins TRBV7-2 and TRBJ2-7, with 7 bases fitting TRBD2. This CDR3 has 15 amino acids. The V and J ends lost 1 base and 2 bases, in that order; junction bases with no gene match: 5. Germline CDR1 SGHTA, CDR2 FQGNSA. The DNA for the CDR3 is TGTGCCAGCAGCTTAGTAGGAGCGGGGACCTACGAGCAGTACTTC. This encodes CASSLVGAGTYEQYF.

The genes are TRBV27 and TRBJ1-1, with D possibly TRBD1 on 6 matching bases. Germline CDR1 MNHEY, CDR2 SMNVEV (reference sequence). The CDR3 extends over 15 amino acids. V was clipped by 6 bases and J by 6 bases, with 20 bases between them. Here the CDR3 reads CASSLNRGGRAEAFF. In nucleotides, the CDR3 is TGTGCCAGCAGCCTTAACCGGGGGGGCCGCGCTGAAGCTTTCTTT.